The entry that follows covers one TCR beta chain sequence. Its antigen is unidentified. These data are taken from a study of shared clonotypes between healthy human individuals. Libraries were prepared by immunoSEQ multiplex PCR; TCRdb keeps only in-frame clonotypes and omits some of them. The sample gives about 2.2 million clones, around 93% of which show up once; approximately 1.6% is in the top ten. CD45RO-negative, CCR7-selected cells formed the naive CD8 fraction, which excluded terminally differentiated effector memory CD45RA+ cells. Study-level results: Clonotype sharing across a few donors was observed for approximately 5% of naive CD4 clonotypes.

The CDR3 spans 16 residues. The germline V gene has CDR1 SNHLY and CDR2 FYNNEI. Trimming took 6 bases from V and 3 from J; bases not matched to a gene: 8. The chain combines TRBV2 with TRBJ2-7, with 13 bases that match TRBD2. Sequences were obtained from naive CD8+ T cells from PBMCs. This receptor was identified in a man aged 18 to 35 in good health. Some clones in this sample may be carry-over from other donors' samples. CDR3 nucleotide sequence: TGTGCCAGCAGACGACTAGCGGGAGGAACTCACTACGAGCAGTACTTC. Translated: CASRRLAGGTHYEQYF.